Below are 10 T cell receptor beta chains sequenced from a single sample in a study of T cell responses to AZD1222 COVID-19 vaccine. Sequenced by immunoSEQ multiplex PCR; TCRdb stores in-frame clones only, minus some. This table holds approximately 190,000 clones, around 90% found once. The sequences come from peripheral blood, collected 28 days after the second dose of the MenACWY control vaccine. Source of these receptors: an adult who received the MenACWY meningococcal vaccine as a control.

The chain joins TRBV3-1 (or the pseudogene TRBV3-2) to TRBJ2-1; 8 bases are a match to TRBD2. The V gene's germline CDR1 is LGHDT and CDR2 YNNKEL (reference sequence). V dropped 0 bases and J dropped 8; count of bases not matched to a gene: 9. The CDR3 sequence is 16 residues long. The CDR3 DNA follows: TGTGCCAGCAGCCAAGATCTCGGGAGGGTTACGGATGAGCAGTTCTTC. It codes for CASSQDLGRVTDEQFF.

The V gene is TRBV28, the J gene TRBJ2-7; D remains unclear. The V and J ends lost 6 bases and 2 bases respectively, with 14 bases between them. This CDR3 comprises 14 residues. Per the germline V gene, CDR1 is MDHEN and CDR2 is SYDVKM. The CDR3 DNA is TGTGCCAGCAGCCGTGGGCTAGTACCCTACGAGCAGTACTTC. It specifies CASSRGLVPYEQYF.

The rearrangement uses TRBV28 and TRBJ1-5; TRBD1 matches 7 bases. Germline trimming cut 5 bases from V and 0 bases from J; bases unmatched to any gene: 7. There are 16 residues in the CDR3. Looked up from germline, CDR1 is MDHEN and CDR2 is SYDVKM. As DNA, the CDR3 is TGTGCCAGCAGTCCCCGGGACAGATATAGCAATCAGCCCCAGCATTTT. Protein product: CASSPRDRYSNQPQHF.

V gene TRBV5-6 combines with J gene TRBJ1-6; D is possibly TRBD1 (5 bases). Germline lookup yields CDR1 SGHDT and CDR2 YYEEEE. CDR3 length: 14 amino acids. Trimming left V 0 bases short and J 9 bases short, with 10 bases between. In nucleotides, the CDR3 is TGTGCCAGCAGCTTGGCGGCAGGGCGTTCACCCCTCCACTTT. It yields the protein CASSLAAGRSPLHF.

The DNA of the CDR3 is TGTGCCAGCAGTAGACTGGTAGCCAACGTCCTGACTTTC. Protein product: CASSRLVANVLTF. The chain uses TRBV28 and TRBJ2-6; D unresolved. Germline values: CDR1 MDHEN, CDR2 SYDVKM. V was cut by 5 bases and J by 7 bases, with 9 bases left in between. The CDR3 loop spans 13 amino acids.

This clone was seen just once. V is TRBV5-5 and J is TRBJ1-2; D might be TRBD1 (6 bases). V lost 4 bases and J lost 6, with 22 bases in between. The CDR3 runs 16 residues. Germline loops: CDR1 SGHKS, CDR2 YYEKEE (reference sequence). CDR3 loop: CASSPGLTGNGDGYTF. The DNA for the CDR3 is TGTGCCAGCAGCCCCGGACTAACAGGGAATGGGGATGGCTACACCTTC.

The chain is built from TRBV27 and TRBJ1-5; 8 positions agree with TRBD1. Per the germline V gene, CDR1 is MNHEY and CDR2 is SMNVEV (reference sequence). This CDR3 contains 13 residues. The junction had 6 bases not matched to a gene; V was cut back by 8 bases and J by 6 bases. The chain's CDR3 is CASWTGNSQPQHF. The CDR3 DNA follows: TGTGCCAGCTGGACAGGGAATAGTCAGCCCCAGCATTTT.

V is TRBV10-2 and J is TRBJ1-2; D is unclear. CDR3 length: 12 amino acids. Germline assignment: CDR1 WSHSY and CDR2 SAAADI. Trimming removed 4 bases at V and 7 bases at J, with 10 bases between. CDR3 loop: CASSVWTGGYTF. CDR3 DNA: TGCGCCAGCAGTGTCTGGACTGGTGGCTACACCTTC.

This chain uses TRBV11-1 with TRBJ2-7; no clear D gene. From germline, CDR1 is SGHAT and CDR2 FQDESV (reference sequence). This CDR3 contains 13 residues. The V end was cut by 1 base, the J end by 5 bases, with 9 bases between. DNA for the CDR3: TGTGCCAGCAGCTTAGACTATCCCCACGAGCAGTACTTC. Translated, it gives CASSLDYPHEQYF.

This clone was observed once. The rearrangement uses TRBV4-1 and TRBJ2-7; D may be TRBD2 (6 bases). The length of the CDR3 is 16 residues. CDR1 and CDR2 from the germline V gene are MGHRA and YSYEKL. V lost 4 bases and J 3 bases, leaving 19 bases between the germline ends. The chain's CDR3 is CASSPNPGSSGYEQYF. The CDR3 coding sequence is TGCGCCAGCAGCCCCAACCCTGGGAGTAGCGGCTACGAGCAGTACTTC.